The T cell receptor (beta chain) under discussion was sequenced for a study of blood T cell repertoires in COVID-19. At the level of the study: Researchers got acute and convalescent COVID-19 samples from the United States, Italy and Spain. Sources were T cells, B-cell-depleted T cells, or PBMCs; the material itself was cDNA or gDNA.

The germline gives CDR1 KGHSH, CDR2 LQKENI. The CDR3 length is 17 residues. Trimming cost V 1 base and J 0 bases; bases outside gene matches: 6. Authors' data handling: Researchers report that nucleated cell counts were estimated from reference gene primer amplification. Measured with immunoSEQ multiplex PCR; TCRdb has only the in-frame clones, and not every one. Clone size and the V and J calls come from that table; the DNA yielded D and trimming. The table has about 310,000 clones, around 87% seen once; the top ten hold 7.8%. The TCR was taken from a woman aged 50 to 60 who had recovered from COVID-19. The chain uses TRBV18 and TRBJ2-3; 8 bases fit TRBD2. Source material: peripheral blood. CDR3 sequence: CASSPRREATSTDTQYF. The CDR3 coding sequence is TGTGCCAGCTCACCACGGCGGGAGGCAACGAGCACAGATACGCAGTATTTT.